This T cell receptor (beta chain) originates from a study of STAT5B mutations in CD4+ large granular lymphocyte leukemia. Here immunoSEQ multiplex PCR was the method, and the copy in TCRdb shows in-frame clones only, minus some. Found here are 30,000 to 40,000 clones, roughly 87% of them singletons; the top ten hold around 3.3%. Notes on the study in general: Higher CD4+ than CD8+ T-LGLL clonality might reflect small sample size. TRBV06-family usage was enriched in top patient clones (8/27) versus controls (2/35).

The CDR3 consists of 16 residues. From germline, CDR1 is SGHVS and CDR2 FNYEAQ. Trimming pared 4 bases from V and 1 base from J, leaving 14 bases between. As concerns this clone: Its antigen is still unknown.

This sequence originates from a human donor in good health. Material for sequencing was CD4+ T cells from blood buffy coats. This rearrangement joins TRBV7-6 to TRBJ1-3; D gene ambiguous. CDR3 sequence: CASSSWTGGSGNTIYF. DNA for the CDR3: TGTGCCAGCAGCTCCTGGACGGGAGGGTCTGGAAACACCATATATTTT.